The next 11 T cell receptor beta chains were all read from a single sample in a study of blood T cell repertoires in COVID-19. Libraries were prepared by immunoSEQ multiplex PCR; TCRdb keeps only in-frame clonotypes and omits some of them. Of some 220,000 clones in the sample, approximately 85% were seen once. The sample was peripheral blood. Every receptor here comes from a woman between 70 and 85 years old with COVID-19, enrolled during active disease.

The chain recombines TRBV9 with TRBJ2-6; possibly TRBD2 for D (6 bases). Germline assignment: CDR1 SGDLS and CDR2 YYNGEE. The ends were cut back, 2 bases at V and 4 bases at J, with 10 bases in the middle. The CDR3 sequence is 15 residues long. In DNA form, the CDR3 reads TGTGCCAGCAGCGTTTGGGGGGAAGGGGCCAACGTCCTGACTTTC. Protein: CASSVWGEGANVLTF.

The CDR3 spells CASTTGTGNTEAFF. The CDR3 region has the DNA TGTGCCAGCACCACGGGGACTGGGAACACTGAAGCTTTCTTT. The chain employs TRBV9 and TRBJ1-1; TRBD1 might be the D (5 bases). The germline CDR1 and CDR2 sequences are SGDLS and YYNGEE. V lost 6 bases and J lost 1, with 13 bases in between. The length of the CDR3 is 14 residues.

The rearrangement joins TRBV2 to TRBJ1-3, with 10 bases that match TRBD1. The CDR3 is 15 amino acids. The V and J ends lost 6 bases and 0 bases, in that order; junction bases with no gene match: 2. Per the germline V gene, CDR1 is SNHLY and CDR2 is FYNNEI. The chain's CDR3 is CASRGTGDSGNTIYF. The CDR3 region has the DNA TGTGCCAGCAGAGGGACAGGGGACTCTGGAAACACCATATATTTT.

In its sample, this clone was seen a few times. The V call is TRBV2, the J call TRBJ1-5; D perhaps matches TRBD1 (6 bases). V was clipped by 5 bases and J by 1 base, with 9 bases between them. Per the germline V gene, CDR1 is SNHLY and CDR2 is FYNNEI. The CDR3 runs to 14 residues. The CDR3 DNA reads TGTGCCAGCAGTAGCAGGGGCAGCAATCAGCCCCAGCATTTT. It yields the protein CASSSRGSNQPQHF.

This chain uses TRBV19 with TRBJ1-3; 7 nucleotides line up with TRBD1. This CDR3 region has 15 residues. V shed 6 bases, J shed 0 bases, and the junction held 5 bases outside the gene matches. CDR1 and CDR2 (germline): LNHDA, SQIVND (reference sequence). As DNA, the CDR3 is TGTGCCAGTAGCAAAACAGGGGCCTCTGGAAACACCATATATTTT. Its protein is CASSKTGASGNTIYF.

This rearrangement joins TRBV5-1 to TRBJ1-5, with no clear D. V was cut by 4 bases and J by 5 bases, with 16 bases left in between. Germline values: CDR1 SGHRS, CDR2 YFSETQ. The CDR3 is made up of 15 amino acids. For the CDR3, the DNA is TGCGCCAGCAGCCCCGAGGGAGGGTCCCATCAGCCCCAGCATTTT. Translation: CASSPEGGSHQPQHF.

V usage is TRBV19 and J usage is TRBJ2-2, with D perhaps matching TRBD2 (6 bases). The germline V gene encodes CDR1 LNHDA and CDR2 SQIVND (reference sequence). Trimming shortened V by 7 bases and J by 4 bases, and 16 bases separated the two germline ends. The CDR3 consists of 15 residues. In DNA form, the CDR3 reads TGTGCCAGTACCCTCCGGGGGAGAAGCACCGGGGAGCTGTTTTTT. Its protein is CASTLRGRSTGELFF. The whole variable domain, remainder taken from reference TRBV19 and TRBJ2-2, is DGGITQSPKYLFRKEGQNVTLSCEQNLNHDAMYWYRQDPGQGLRLIYYSQIVNDFQKGDIAEGYSVSREKKESFPLTVTSAQKNPTAFYLCASTLRGRSTGELFFGEGSRLTVL.

The CDR3 DNA follows: TGTGCCAGTAGTATTAACGGTATGAACACTGAAGCTTTCTTT. Amino acids: CASSINGMNTEAFF. The chain employs TRBV19 and TRBJ1-1; D gene uncertain. The germline CDR1 and CDR2 sequences are LNHDA and SQIVND (reference sequence). Trimming stripped 3 bases from V and 0 bases from J, with 8 bases between. The CDR3 length is 14 residues.

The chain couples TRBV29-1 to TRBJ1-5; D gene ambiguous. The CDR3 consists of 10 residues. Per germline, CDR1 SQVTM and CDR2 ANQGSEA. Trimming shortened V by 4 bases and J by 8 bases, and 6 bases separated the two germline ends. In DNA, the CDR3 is TGCAGCGTTGGACGGGAGCCCCAGCATTTT. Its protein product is CSVGREPQHF. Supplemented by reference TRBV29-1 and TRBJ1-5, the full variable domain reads SAVISQKPSRDICQRGTSLTIQCQVDSQVTMMFWYRQQPGQSLTLIATANQGSEATYESGFVIDKFPISRPNLTFSTLTVSNMSPEDSSIYLCSVGREPQHFGDGTRLSIL.

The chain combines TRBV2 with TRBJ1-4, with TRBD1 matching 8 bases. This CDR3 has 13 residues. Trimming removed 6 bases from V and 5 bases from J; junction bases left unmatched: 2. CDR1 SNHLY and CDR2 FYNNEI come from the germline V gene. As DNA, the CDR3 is TGTGCCAGCAGAACAGGGGGAAATGAAAAACTGTTTTTT. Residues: CASRTGGNEKLFF.

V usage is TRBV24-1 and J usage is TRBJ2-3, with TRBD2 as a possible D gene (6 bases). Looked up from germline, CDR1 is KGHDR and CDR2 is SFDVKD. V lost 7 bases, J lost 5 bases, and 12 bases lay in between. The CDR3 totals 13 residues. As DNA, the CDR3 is TGTGCCACCAGCGGGGGTGGGTTAGATACGCAGTATTTT. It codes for CATSGGGLDTQYF.